This passage covers 21 T cell receptor beta chains from one sample sequenced in a study of blood T cell repertoires in COVID-19. The table came from immunoSEQ multiplex PCR; TCRdb's copy has only in-frame clones and leaves some out. The sample holds 110,000 or so clones, over 80% seen once. The sample consisted of peripheral blood. Source of these receptors: a woman aged 70 to 79 with acute or convalescent COVID-19.

The J gene is TRBJ2-1, the V gene TRBV20-1; D is ambiguous. Germline assignment: CDR1 DFQATT and CDR2 SNEGSKA (reference sequence). This CDR3 comprises 10 residues. The CDR3, as DNA: TGCAGCTTTGGCCACAATGAGCAGTTCTTC. This codes for CSFGHNEQFF.

Only one count was recorded for this clone. This chain links TRBV7-2 with TRBJ2-5, with 10 bases identical to TRBD2. The CDR3 length is 17 residues. The germline V gene has CDR1 SGHTA and CDR2 FQGNSA. J was trimmed by 2 bases and V by 2 bases; bases with no gene match: 8. This CDR3 reads CASSLTAAGGMQETQYF. The DNA of the CDR3 is TGTGCCAGCAGCTTAACGGCAGCGGGGGGGATGCAAGAGACCCAGTACTTC.

The rearrangement joins TRBV19 to TRBJ1-4; a possible D gene is TRBD1 (6 bases). Germline-derived CDR1 and CDR2 are LNHDA and SQIVND (reference sequence). The V end lost 1 base, the J end lost 0 bases, and 6 bases lay between the germline ends. The CDR3 is made up of 15 amino acids. In DNA form, the CDR3 reads TGTGCCAGTAGTATAGCAGGGGCAACTAATGAAAAACTGTTTTTT. This encodes CASSIAGATNEKLFF.

The rearrangement joins TRBV18 to TRBJ2-7, with a possible D match to TRBD2 (6 bases). The CDR3 has 17 residues. Trimming shortened V by 3 bases and J by 2 bases, and 20 bases separated the two germline ends. Germline V gives CDR1 KGHSH, CDR2 LQKENI. CDR3 sequence (DNA): TGTGCCAGCTCACCGGGGCTGGGTGGCGGGGCCCCCTACGAGCAGTACTTC. It yields the protein CASSPGLGGGAPYEQYF. The full variable domain, completed using reference TRBV18 and TRBJ2-7, is NAGVMQNPRHLVRRRGQEARLRCSPMKGHSHVYWYRQLPEEGLKFMVYLQKENIIDESGMPKERFSAEFPKEGPSILRIQQVVRGDSAAYFCASSPGLGGGAPYEQYFGPGTRLTVT.

The chain couples TRBV5-5 to TRBJ2-5; TRBD1 aligns across 8 bases. CDR1 is SGHKS and CDR2 is YYEKEE in the germline V gene (reference sequence). The CDR3 contains 15 residues. J lost 5 bases, V lost 4 bases, and 10 bases had no gene match. This CDR3 is CASSQGQGTWETQYF. The CDR3, as DNA: TGTGCCAGCAGCCAAGGACAGGGAACATGGGAGACCCAGTACTTC.

CDR3 amino acids: CASSPLPGSYAKNIQYF. In DNA, the CDR3 is TGTGCCAGCTCACCACTACCAGGGTCTTATGCCAAAAACATTCAGTACTTC. The V call is TRBV18, the J call TRBJ2-4; maybe TRBD1 (5 bases). This CDR3 spans 17 amino acids. CDR1 is KGHSH and CDR2 is LQKENI in the germline V gene. Trimming removed 1 base at V and 1 base at J, with 14 bases between.

Note on this clone: Other DNA sequences from this sample encode an identical CDR3 as well. This chain links TRBV5-1 with TRBJ1-5; possibly TRBD1 for D (6 bases). The CDR3 sequence is 15 residues long. V was shortened by 0 bases and J by 0 bases, with 7 bases between the two germline ends. Germline loops: CDR1 SGHRS, CDR2 YFSETQ. CDR3 region: CASSLGDNSNQPQHF. CDR3 DNA: TGCGCCAGCAGCTTGGGGGACAATAGCAATCAGCCCCAGCATTTT. Combining the CDR3 with reference TRBV5-1 and TRBJ1-5 gives the whole variable domain KAGVTQTPRYLIKTRGQQVTLSCSPISGHRSVSWYQQTPGQGLQFLFEYFSETQRNKGNFPGRFSGRQFSNSRSEMNVSTLELGDSALYLCASSLGDNSNQPQHFGDGTRLSIL.

This clone appeared a single time. The chain combines TRBV6-2 or TRBV6-3 with TRBJ1-5; no reliable D call. CDR1 and CDR2 from the germline V gene are MNHEY and SVGEGT. The CDR3 is 16 amino acids. V shed 0 bases and J shed 4 bases, with 13 bases lying between them. The CDR3: CASSYSWPPKNQPQHF. CDR3 in DNA: TGTGCCAGCAGTTACTCGTGGCCCCCAAAGAATCAGCCCCAGCATTTT.

In this sample, this clone turned up once. The chain recombines TRBV27 with TRBJ1-1; TRBD1 matches 7 bases. Germline-derived CDR1 and CDR2 are MNHEY and SMNVEV (reference sequence). The CDR3 spans 16 residues. The V and J ends lost 6 bases and 1 base, in that order; junction bases with no gene match: 11. DNA of the CDR3: TGTGCCAGCAGCACTAGACCAGGGGGTGGGAACACTGAAGCTTTCTTT. Amino acids: CASSTRPGGGNTEAFF.

The chain couples TRBV6-2 or TRBV6-3 to TRBJ2-3, with no clear D. The V end was cut by 6 bases, the J end by 5 bases, with 12 bases between. This CDR3 comprises 13 residues. Germline CDR1 MNHEY, CDR2 SVGEGT. The CDR3 DNA reads TGTGCCAGCAGCCCAACGTCGGGAGATACGCAGTATTTT. It codes for CASSPTSGDTQYF.

The CDR3 protein is CASSFFTGVTGELFF. The CDR3 DNA reads TGTGCCAGCAGCTTCTTTACAGGGGTAACCGGGGAGCTGTTTTTT. V gene TRBV11-2 combines with J gene TRBJ2-2; 7 nucleotides align to TRBD1. Trimming took 3 bases from V and 5 from J; bases not matched to a gene: 6. The CDR3 consists of 15 residues. Per germline, CDR1 SGHAT and CDR2 FQNNGV.

The rearrangement uses TRBV28 and TRBJ2-6; D is possibly TRBD1 (6 bases). CDR3 length: 18 amino acids. Germline lookup yields CDR1 MDHEN and CDR2 SYDVKM. V lost 4 bases, J lost 5 bases, and 21 bases lay in between. CDR3 amino acids: CASSSPGHLRGWANVLTF. The CDR3 DNA is TGTGCCAGCAGTTCCCCGGGACACCTGCGTGGATGGGCCAACGTCCTGACTTTC.

The CDR3 DNA reads as TGTGCCAGCAGCGAAGAAGGGGGCCGGGGGGGCTTAGGAACGCAGTATTTT. This translates into CASSEEGGRGGLGTQYF. The chain couples TRBV5-4 to TRBJ2-3, with D tentatively TRBD2 (8 bases). This CDR3 comprises 17 residues. The germline V gene has CDR1 SGHNT and CDR2 YYREEE (reference sequence). V lost 4 bases to trimming and J lost 9 bases, with 27 bases between them. Full variable domain (remainder filled in from reference TRBV5-4 and TRBJ2-3): ETGVTQSPTHLIKTRGQQVTLRCSSQSGHNTVSWYQQALGQGPQFIFQYYREEENGRGNFPPRFSGLQFPNYSSELNVNALELDDSALYLCASSEEGGRGGLGTQYFGPGTRLTVL.

The CDR3: CASSFQRQNTEAFF. CDR3 in DNA: TGTGCCAGCAGCTTTCAACGACAGAACACTGAAGCTTTCTTT. This rearrangement joins TRBV7-2 to TRBJ1-1; D gene ambiguous. The CDR3 spans 14 residues. Germline V lookup: CDR1 SGHTA, CDR2 FQGNSA. V lost 3 bases and J 1 base, leaving 9 bases between the germline ends. Complete variable domain (other parts from reference TRBV7-2 and TRBJ1-1): GAGVSQSPSNKVTEKGKDVELRCDPISGHTALYWYRQSLGQGLEFLIYFQGNSAPDKSGLPSDRFSAERTGGSVSTLTIQRTQQEDSAVYLCASSFQRQNTEAFFGQGTRLTVV.

This chain links TRBV27 with TRBJ2-3, with 13 bases lining up with TRBD2. V dropped 4 bases and J dropped 6; count of bases not matched to a gene: 4. Looked up from germline, CDR1 is MNHEY and CDR2 is SMNVEV (reference sequence). The CDR3 consists of 15 residues. The CDR3: CASSSRLAGGDTQYF. The CDR3 DNA sequence: TGTGCCAGCAGTTCACGACTAGCGGGGGGTGATACGCAGTATTTT.

The V and J genes are TRBV3-1 (or the pseudogene TRBV3-2) and TRBJ1-1; no firm D call. This CDR3 spans 12 amino acids. V lost 4 bases to trimming and J lost 8 bases, with 11 bases between them. Per germline, CDR1 LGHDT and CDR2 YNNKEL (reference sequence). The CDR3 nucleotides are TGTGCCAGCAGCCGCGGGAGTTCGGAAGCTTTCTTT. Translated, it gives CASSRGSSEAFF.

The V gene is TRBV14, the J gene TRBJ1-4; 9 bases are shared with TRBD1. The CDR3 has 13 amino acids. V shed 3 bases and J 10 bases; nucleotides not matched to a gene: 3. Germline loops: CDR1 SGHDN, CDR2 FVKESK. CDR3 in amino acids: CASSQRDRVKLFF. CDR3 coding DNA: TGTGCCAGCAGCCAGCGGGACAGGGTAAAACTGTTTTTT.

The chain employs TRBV18 and TRBJ1-6; D might be TRBD1 (5 bases). CDR3 length: 14 amino acids. V gave up 6 bases and J gave up 6 bases, with 12 bases separating them. CDR1 and CDR2 from the germline V gene are KGHSH and LQKENI. This chain's CDR3 is CASSPSGGNSPLHF. The CDR3 region has the DNA TGTGCCAGCTCCCCCAGCGGGGGTAATTCACCCCTCCACTTT.

This chain uses TRBV30 with TRBJ2-5; 10 positions agree with TRBD1. With V trimmed by 2 bases and J by 4 bases, 4 bases remained unmatched. The CDR3 loop spans 14 amino acids. Germline V gene sequence: CDR1 GTSNPN, CDR2 SVGIG (reference sequence). The CDR3 coding sequence is TGTGCCTGGAGTTTTGACAGGGGGCGAGAGACCCAGTACTTC. This sequence encodes CAWSFDRGRETQYF.

The CDR3, as DNA: TGTGCCAGCAGCCGGGAGTGGGGGGGCGACACAGATACGCAGTATTTT. This sequence encodes CASSREWGGDTDTQYF. The rearrangement joins TRBV4-2 to TRBJ2-3; TRBD2 might be the D (7 bases). The CDR3 runs to 16 residues. Trimming removed 4 bases from V and 2 bases from J, with 16 bases in between. From germline, CDR1 is LGHNA and CDR2 YNFKEQ.

The chain couples TRBV19 to TRBJ2-7; 9 bases are a match to TRBD2. Germline CDR1 LNHDA, CDR2 SQIVND (reference sequence). The CDR3 runs 14 residues. After removal of 5 bases from V and 2 bases from J, the junction contained 4 bases not matched to a gene. The CDR3 region is CASSSIAGAYEQYF. CDR3 DNA: TGTGCCAGTAGTTCCATAGCGGGAGCCTACGAGCAGTACTTC.